What follows are 17 T cell receptor beta chains derived from one specimen sequenced in a study of T-cell reconstitution after alpha-beta-depleted transplantation in children. A TCRbeta library incorporating unique molecular identifiers was prepared. TCRdb processed the PCR reads anew with MiXCR; each CDR3 protein has one entry. The sample shows some 110,000 distinct CDR3 sequences, 10% to 13% of them seen only once. The sample here was PBMCs, taken before TCRalphabeta/CD19-depleted stem cell transplant. The receptors were gathered from a boy between 2 and 10 years old with acute lymphoblastic leukemia, due to receive a stem cell transplant.

The chain employs TRBV11-2 and TRBJ2-7; D possibly corresponds to TRBD1 (6 bases). Trimming took 1 base from V and 3 from J, leaving 13 bases between them. The germline CDR1 and CDR2 sequences are SGHAT and FQNNGV. The CDR3 is made up of 15 amino acids. The CDR3 spells CASSLAGRGSYEQYF. DNA of the CDR3: TGTGCCAGCAGCTTAGCGGGCAGGGGAAGCTACGAGCAGTACTTC.

The chain is built from TRBV9 and TRBJ2-7; D remains unclear. Trimming left V 0 bases short and J 0 bases short, with 10 bases between. The germline V gene has CDR1 SGDLS and CDR2 YYNGEE. This CDR3 region has 15 residues. The CDR3 protein is CASSVAAESSYEQYF. In DNA form, the CDR3 reads TGTGCCAGCAGCGTAGCGGCTGAGAGCTCCTACGAGCAGTACTTC.

This clonotype was recorded many times. The rearrangement links TRBV12-3 or TRBV12-4 to TRBJ2-7; D not certain. The V and J ends lost 2 bases and 6 bases respectively, with 11 bases between them. The CDR3 has 13 residues. The CDR3 DNA sequence: TGTGCCAGCAGTTTAAGAGGCAGCTCCGAGCAGTACTTC. Translation: CASSLRGSSEQYF.

As concerns this clonotype: This clone may be a read error of a much larger clone one base away. The chain couples TRBV20-1 to TRBJ1-2; D ambiguous. CDR1 is DFQATT, CDR2 SNEGSKA, per germline (reference sequence). CDR3 size: 14 residues. CDR3 loop: CSAPGFLGYYSYTF. The CDR3 bases are TGCAGTGCTCCTGGTTTTCTGGGGTACTATAGCTACACCTTC.

This clonotype was detected only a few times. This chain joins TRBV7-9 and TRBJ2-7, with D uncertain. Trimming took off 8 bases at V and 5 bases at J, with 16 bases between the two ends. Germline V gene sequence: CDR1 SEHNR, CDR2 FQNEAQ (reference sequence). This CDR3 spans 13 amino acids. For the CDR3, the DNA is TGTGCCAGCGCACAACCTCCCGAAGACGAGCAGTACTTC. Its protein product is CASAQPPEDEQYF.

This clonotype was observed a few times. V usage is TRBV5-6 and J usage is TRBJ2-3, with 10 bases aligning to TRBD2. The CDR3 runs to 16 residues. CDR1 is SGHDT, CDR2 YYEEEE, per germline. Trimming removed 4 bases from V and 1 base from J; junction bases left unmatched: 6. CDR3 sequence: CASSRVGLAGTDTQYF. The CDR3 DNA follows: TGTGCCAGCAGCCGGGTAGGACTAGCGGGCACAGATACGCAGTATTTT.

This clonotype turned up a few times. At one end, the junction sequence differs from germline, possibly due to a read error. The gene calls are TRBV18 and TRBJ1-5; 8 nucleotides line up with TRBD1. The length of the CDR3 is 14 residues. Germline V gene data show CDR1 as KGHSH and CDR2 as LQKENI. The CDR3 here is CVSSPRTGREPQHF. The CDR3 bases are TGTGTCAGCTCACCACGGACAGGGAGGGAGCCCCAGCATTTT.

This clonotype was seen more than once but under ten times. Relative to the germline gene, one junction end is altered; a read error may explain this. The rearrangement joins TRBV7-8 to TRBJ2-7; TRBD2 matches at 9 bases. The length of the CDR3 is 14 residues. Germline V gene data show CDR1 as SGHVS and CDR2 as FQNEAQ. The CDR3 bases are TGTGCCAGCAGCCTAGCGGGACCGCGGGGCGAGCAGTACTTC. Protein: CASSLAGPRGEQYF. Variable domain in full (rest from reference TRBV7-8 and TRBJ2-7): GAGVSQSPRYKVAKRGQDVALRCDPISGHVSLFWYQQALGQGPEFLTYFQNEAQLDKSGLPSDRFFAERPEGSVSTLKIQRTQQEDSAVYLCASSLAGPRGEQYFGPGTRLTVT.

The V and J genes are TRBV30 and TRBJ2-7; D may be TRBD2 (6 bases). The germline V and J ends were trimmed by 4 bases and 4 bases, with 17 bases remaining between them. Germline-derived CDR1 and CDR2 are GTSNPN and SVGIG (reference sequence). The CDR3 has 14 amino acids. The CDR3 sequence: CAWKPGDLPYEQYF. The CDR3 DNA is TGTGCCTGGAAGCCGGGAGACCTGCCTTACGAGCAGTACTTC.

The V and J genes are TRBV20-1 and TRBJ2-1; TRBD2 matches 13 bases. Germline-derived CDR1 and CDR2 are DFQATT and SNEGSKA (reference sequence). This CDR3 is 17 amino acids long. With 6 bases clipped from V and 7 bases from J, the junction kept 15 bases outside the gene matches. The CDR3 region is CSAHGLAGASGKNEQFF. Written as DNA, the CDR3 is TGCAGTGCCCACGGACTAGCGGGAGCGAGTGGTAAGAATGAGCAGTTCTTC.

The chain recombines TRBV20-1 with TRBJ1-1, with D unresolved. Looked up from germline, CDR1 is DFQATT and CDR2 is SNEGSKA (reference sequence). The CDR3 extends over 13 amino acids. CDR3 amino acids: CSAGRARNTEAFF. CDR3 nucleotides: TGCAGCGCTGGCCGGGCAAGGAACACTGAAGCTTTCTTT.

This clonotype was picked up a small number of times. The chain is built from TRBV5-1 and TRBJ2-5, with 7 bases identical to TRBD2. The length of the CDR3 is 13 residues. The germline V gene encodes CDR1 SGHRS and CDR2 YFSETQ. The junction had 4 bases not matched to a gene; V was cut back by 4 bases and J by 4 bases. CDR3 sequence: CASSPLASETQYF. In DNA, the CDR3 is TGCGCCAGCAGCCCACTAGCGTCAGAGACCCAGTACTTC.

This clonotype was seen more than once but under ten times. This chain uses TRBV7-9 with TRBJ2-1; D possibly matches TRBD1 or TRBD2 (6 bases each). The V and J ends lost 3 bases and 5 bases respectively, with 20 bases between them. The CDR3 runs to 17 residues. The germline CDR1 and CDR2 sequences are SEHNR and FQNEAQ (reference sequence). The CDR3 protein is CASSFPTGGARDNEQFF. In DNA, the CDR3 is TGTGCCAGCAGCTTCCCCACCGGGGGCGCCCGGGACAATGAGCAGTTCTTC. Complete variable domain (other parts from reference TRBV7-9 and TRBJ2-1): DTGVSQNPRHKITKRGQNVTFRCDPISEHNRLYWYRQTLGQGPEFLTYFQNEAQLEKSRLLSDRFSAERPKGSFSTLEIQRTEQGDSAMYLCASSFPTGGARDNEQFFGPGTRLTVL.

The rearrangement uses TRBV7-6 and TRBJ2-5; TRBD1 might be the D (5 bases). This CDR3 spans 14 amino acids. Germline loops: CDR1 SGHVS, CDR2 FNYEAQ. Trimming removed 1 base at V and 1 base at J, with 7 bases between. The CDR3 region is CASSLGGLQETQYF. The CDR3 DNA sequence: TGTGCCAGCAGCTTAGGGGGCCTCCAAGAGACCCAGTACTTC. The variable domain in full, with the rest retrieved from reference TRBV7-6 and TRBJ2-5, is GAGVSQSPRYKVTKRGQDVALRCDPISGHVSLYWYRQALGQGPEFLTYFNYEAQQDKSGLPNDRFSAERPEGSISTLTIQRTEQRDSAMYRCASSLGGLQETQYFGPGTRLLVL.

At least ten counts were recorded for this clonotype. The chain carries TRBV12-3 or TRBV12-4 and TRBJ2-2, with D hard to call. This CDR3 is 11 amino acids long. Deletions cut 6 bases from V and 5 bases from J, with 4 bases between. The CDR3 sequence: CASRWTGELFF. In DNA form, the CDR3 reads TGTGCCAGCAGATGGACCGGGGAGCTGTTTTTT.

This clonotype was seen many times. V is TRBV24-1 and J is TRBJ1-2; TRBD1 might be the D (5 bases). The germline CDR1 and CDR2 sequences are KGHDR and SFDVKD. There are 15 residues in the CDR3. Trimming removed 8 bases from V and 4 bases from J, with 19 bases in between. CDR3 sequence (DNA): TGTGCCACCACCGCCGGGAAGGGGCTGATCTATGGCTACACCTTC. Protein sequence: CATTAGKGLIYGYTF.

The table lists this clonotype with a few counts. The V call is TRBV19, the J call TRBJ1-1; D remains unclear. Trimming removed 10 bases at V and 5 bases at J, with 17 bases between. Germline V gene data show CDR1 as LNHDA and CDR2 as SQIVND (reference sequence). This CDR3 region has 13 residues. The DNA for the CDR3 is TGTGCCACATCGGTCGGGGTCGGGACTGAAGCTTTCTTT. Its protein is CATSVGVGTEAFF.